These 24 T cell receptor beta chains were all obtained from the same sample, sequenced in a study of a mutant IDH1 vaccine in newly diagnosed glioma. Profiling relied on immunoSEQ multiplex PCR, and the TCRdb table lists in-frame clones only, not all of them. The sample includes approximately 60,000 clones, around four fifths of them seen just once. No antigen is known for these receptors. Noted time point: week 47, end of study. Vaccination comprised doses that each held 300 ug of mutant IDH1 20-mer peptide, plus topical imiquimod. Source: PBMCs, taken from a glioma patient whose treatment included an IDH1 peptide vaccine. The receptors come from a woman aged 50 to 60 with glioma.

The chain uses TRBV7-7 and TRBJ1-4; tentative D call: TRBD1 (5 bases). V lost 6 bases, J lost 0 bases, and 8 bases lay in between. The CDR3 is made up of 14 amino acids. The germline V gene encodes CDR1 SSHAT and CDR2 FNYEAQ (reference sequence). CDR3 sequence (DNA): TGTGCCAGCAGGTGGACACCAACTAATGAAAAACTGTTTTTT. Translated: CASRWTPTNEKLFF.

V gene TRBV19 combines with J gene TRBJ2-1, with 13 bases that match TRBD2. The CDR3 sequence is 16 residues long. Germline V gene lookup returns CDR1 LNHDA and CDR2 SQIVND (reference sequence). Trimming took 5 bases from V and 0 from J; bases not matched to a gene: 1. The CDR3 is CASSRTSGSSYNEQFF. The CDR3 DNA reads TGTGCCAGTAGTCGGACTAGCGGGAGCTCCTACAATGAGCAGTTCTTC.

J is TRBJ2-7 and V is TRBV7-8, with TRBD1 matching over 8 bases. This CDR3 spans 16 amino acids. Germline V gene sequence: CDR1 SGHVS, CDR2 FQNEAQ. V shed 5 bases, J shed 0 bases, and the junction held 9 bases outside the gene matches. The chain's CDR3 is CASSLEGRGPSYEQYF. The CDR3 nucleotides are TGTGCCAGCAGCCTCGAGGGCAGGGGGCCCTCCTACGAGCAGTACTTC.

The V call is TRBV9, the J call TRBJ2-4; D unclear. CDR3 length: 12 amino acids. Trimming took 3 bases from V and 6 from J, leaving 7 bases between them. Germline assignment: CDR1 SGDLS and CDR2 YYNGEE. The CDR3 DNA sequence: TGTGCCAGCAGCGACCTGACAAACATTCAGTACTTC. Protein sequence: CASSDLTNIQYF.

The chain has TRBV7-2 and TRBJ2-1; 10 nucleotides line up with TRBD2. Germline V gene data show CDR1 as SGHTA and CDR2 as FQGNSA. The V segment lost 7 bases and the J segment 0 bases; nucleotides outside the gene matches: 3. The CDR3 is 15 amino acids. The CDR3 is CASTRTSGSYNEQFF. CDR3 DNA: TGTGCCAGCACAAGGACTAGCGGCTCCTACAATGAGCAGTTCTTC.

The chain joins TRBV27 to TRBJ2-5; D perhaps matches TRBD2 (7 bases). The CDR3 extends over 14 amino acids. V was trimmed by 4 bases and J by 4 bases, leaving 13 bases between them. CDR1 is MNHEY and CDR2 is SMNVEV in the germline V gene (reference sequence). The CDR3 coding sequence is TGTGCCAGCAGTTCCTGGGGGGGCGGAGAGACCCAGTACTTC. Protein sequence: CASSSWGGGETQYF.

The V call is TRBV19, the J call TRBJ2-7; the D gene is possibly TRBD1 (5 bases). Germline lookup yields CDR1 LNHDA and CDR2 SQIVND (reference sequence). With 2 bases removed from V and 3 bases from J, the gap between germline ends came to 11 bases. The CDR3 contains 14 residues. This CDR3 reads CASSIRADNYEQYF. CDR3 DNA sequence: TGTGCCAGTAGTATAAGGGCGGACAACTACGAGCAGTACTTC.

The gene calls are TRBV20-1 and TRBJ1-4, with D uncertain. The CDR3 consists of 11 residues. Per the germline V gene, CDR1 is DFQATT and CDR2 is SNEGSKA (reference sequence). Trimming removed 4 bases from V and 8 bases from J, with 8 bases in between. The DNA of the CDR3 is TGCAGTGCTACGGCAGCGGAAAAACTGTTTTTT. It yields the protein CSATAAEKLFF.

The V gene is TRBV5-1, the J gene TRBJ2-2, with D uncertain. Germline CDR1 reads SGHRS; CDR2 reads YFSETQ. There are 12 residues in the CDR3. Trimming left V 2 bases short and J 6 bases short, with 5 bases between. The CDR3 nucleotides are TGCGCCAGCAGCTTTAGGGCCGGGGAGCTGTTTTTT. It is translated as CASSFRAGELFF.

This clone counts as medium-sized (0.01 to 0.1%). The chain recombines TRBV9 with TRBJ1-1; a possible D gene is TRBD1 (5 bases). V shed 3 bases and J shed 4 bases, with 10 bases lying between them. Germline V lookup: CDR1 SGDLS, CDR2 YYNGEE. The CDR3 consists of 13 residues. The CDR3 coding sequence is TGTGCCAGCAGCGATACAACAGGCACTGAAGCTTTCTTT. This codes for CASSDTTGTEAFF.

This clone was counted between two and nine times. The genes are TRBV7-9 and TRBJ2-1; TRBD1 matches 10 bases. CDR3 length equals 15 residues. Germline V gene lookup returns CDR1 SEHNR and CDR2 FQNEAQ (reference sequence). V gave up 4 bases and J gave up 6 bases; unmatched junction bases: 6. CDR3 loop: CASSSDRGLGNEQFF. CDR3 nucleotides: TGTGCCAGCAGCTCAGACAGGGGGCTGGGCAATGAGCAGTTCTTC.

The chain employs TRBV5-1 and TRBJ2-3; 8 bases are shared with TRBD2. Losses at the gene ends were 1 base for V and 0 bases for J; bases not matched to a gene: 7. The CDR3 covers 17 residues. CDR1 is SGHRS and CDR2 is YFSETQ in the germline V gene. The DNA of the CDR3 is TGCGCCAGCAGCTTGTCCCCGCGGGGGGAAAGCACAGATACGCAGTATTTT. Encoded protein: CASSLSPRGESTDTQYF.

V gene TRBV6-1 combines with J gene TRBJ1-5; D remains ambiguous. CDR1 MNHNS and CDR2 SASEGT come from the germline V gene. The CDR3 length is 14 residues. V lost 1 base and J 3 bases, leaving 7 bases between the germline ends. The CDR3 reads CASSEEADNQPQHF. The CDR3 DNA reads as TGTGCCAGCAGTGAAGAGGCGGACAATCAGCCCCAGCATTTT.

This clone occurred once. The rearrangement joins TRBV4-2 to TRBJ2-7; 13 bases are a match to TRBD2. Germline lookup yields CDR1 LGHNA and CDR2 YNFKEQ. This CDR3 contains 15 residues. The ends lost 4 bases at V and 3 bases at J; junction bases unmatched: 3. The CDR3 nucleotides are TGTGCCAGCAGCCTGAGACTAGCGGGGGGCTACGAGCAGTACTTC. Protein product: CASSLRLAGGYEQYF.

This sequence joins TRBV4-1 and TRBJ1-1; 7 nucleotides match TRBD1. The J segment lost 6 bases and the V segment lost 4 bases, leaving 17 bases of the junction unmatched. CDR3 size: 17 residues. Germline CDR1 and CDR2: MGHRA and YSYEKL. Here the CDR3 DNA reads TGCGCCAGCAGCCCCGGACAGGCGCGGCCTCATTGGGCTGAAGCTTTCTTT. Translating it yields CASSPGQARPHWAEAFF.

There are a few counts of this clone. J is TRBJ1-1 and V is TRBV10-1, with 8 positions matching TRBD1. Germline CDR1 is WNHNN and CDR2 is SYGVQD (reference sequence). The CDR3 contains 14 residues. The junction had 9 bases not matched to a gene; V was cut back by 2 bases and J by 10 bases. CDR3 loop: CASSERTGTTRAFF. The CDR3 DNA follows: TGCGCCAGCAGTGAGAGGACAGGGACCACCAGAGCTTTCTTT.

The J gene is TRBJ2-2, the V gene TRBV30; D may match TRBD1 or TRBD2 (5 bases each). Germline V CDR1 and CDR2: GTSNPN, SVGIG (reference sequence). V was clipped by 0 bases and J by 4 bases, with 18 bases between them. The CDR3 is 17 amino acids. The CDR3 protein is CAWSVPWGSLVTGELFF. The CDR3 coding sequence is TGTGCCTGGAGTGTTCCGTGGGGGTCCCTCGTCACCGGGGAGCTGTTTTTT.

The CDR3 DNA reads as TGTGCCAGCAGCCAAGTCGCACAGGCGTGGCCCCTCCACTTT. Its translation is CASSQVAQAWPLHF. The chain carries TRBV27 and TRBJ1-6, with a weak D call TRBD1 (5 bases). Germline assignment: CDR1 MNHEY and CDR2 SMNVEV (reference sequence). V lost 6 bases to trimming and J lost 13 bases, with 19 bases between them. This CDR3 region has 14 residues.

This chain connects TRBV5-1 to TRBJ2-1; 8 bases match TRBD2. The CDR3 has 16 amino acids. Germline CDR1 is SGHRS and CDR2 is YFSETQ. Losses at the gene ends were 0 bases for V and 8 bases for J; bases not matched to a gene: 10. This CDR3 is CASSLAGGAGVYEQFF. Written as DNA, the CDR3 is TGCGCCAGCAGCTTGGCCGGGGGGGCCGGGGTGTATGAGCAGTTCTTC.

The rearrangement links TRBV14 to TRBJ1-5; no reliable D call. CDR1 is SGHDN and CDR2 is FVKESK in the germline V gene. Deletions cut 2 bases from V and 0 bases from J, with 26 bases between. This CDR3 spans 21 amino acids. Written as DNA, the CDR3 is TGTGCCAGCAGCCAATTCATGAGCTTTGGTAGAGGGTCGAATAGCAATCAGCCCCAGCATTTT. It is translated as CASSQFMSFGRGSNSNQPQHF.

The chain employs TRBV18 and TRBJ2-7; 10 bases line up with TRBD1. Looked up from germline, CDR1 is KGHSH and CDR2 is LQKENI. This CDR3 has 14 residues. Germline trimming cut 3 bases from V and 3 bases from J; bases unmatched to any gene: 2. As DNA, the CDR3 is TGTGCCAGCTCACCGGGGGACAGGGGCTACGAGCAGTACTTC. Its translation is CASSPGDRGYEQYF.

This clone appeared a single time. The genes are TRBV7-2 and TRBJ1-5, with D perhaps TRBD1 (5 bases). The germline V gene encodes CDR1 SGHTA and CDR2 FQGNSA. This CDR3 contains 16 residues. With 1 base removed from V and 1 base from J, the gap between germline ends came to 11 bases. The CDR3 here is CASSLGSRGSNQPQHF. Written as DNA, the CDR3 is TGTGCCAGCAGCTTAGGATCCCGGGGGAGCAATCAGCCCCAGCATTTT. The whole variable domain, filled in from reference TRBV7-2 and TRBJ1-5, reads GAGVSQSPSNKVTEKGKDVELRCDPISGHTALYWYRQSLGQGLEFLIYFQGNSAPDKSGLPSDRFSAERTGGSVSTLTIQRTQQEDSAVYLCASSLGSRGSNQPQHFGDGTRLSIL.

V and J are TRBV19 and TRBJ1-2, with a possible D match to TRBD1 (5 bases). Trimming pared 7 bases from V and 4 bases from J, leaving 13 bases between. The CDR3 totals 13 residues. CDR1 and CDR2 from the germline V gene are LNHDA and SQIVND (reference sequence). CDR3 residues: CASTPGTGYGYTF. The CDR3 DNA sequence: TGTGCCAGTACCCCCGGGACGGGCTATGGCTACACCTTC.

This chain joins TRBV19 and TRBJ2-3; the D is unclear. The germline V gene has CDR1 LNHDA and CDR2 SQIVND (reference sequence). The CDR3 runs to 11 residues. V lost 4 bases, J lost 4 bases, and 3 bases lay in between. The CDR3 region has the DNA TGTGCCAGTAGTAATGCAGATACGCAGTATTTT. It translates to CASSNADTQYF.